The next 12 T cell receptor beta chains were all read from a single sample in a study of T cells in Graves' hyperthyroidism and ophthalmopathy. TCR beta CDR3 regions were amplified from RNA transcripts. An initial round of RT-PCR targeting the TCR CDR3 relied on the HTBI primer set. One entry per CDR3 protein, called by TCRdb with MiXCR from the multiplex PCR reads. The table has a few hundred thousand distinct CDR3 sequences, around a fifth seen once. Sample: blood. Every receptor here comes from a woman in her 70s with Graves' ophthalmopathy.

The chain employs TRBV27 and TRBJ2-1, with 12 bases that match TRBD1. Germline V gives CDR1 MNHEY, CDR2 SMNVEV (reference sequence). The V gene end was trimmed by 6 bases and the J gene end by 1 base; junction bases not matched to a gene: 7. The CDR3 contains 17 residues. The CDR3 nucleotides read TGTGCCAGCAGGGGGGACAGGGGGCCGTTATCCTACAATGAGCAGTTCTTC. This sequence encodes CASRGDRGPLSYNEQFF.

This clonotype has a handful of counts. The CDR3 nucleotides are TGTGCCAGCAGTTTATCTAGAAATCAGCCCCAGCATTTT. This translates into CASSLSRNQPQHF. J is TRBJ1-5 and V is TRBV27; D is uncertain. In germline, CDR1 is MNHEY, CDR2 SMNVEV (reference sequence). The CDR3 is 13 residues long. Deletions cut 0 bases from V and 4 bases from J, with 4 bases between.

This clonotype was detected ten times or more. The chain joins TRBV12-5 to TRBJ2-7; 7 bases are shared with TRBD1. The J segment lost 5 bases and the V segment lost 6 bases, leaving 7 bases of the junction unmatched. The CDR3 consists of 13 residues. Germline loops: CDR1 LGHNT, CDR2 FRNRAP. CDR3 sequence: CASGSGTVNEQYF. DNA of the CDR3: TGTGCTAGTGGCTCCGGGACAGTAAACGAGCAGTACTTC.

This clonotype was recorded a few times. V is TRBV29-1 and J is TRBJ1-3; D not certain. Germline values: CDR1 SQVTM, CDR2 ANQGSEA. The germline V and J ends were trimmed by 6 bases and 4 bases, with 13 bases remaining between them. The CDR3 runs to 13 residues. The CDR3 here is CSVSGLGGNTIYF. Written as DNA, the CDR3 is TGCAGCGTCTCGGGCCTGGGAGGAAACACCATATATTTT.

This clonotype was seen repeatedly, ten times or more. V and J are TRBV6-6 and TRBJ2-4; either TRBD1 or TRBD2 may fit D (5 bases each). Germline lookup yields CDR1 MNHNY and CDR2 SVGAGI (reference sequence). The CDR3 runs 17 residues. The ends were cut back, 0 bases at V and 0 bases at J, with 12 bases in the middle. The CDR3 loop reads CASSYSRGDLAKNIQYF. The CDR3 bases are TGTGCCAGCAGTTACTCGAGAGGGGACCTAGCCAAAAACATTCAGTACTTC.

Turning to this clonotype: A much bigger clone sits one base away, suggesting this may be a read error. Because it lacks the conserved phenylalanine or tryptophan at the end, this CDR3 is likely a read error. The chain uses TRBV10-3 and TRBJ1-1, with D hard to call. CDR3 length: 14 amino acids. CDR1 is ENHRY and CDR2 is SYGVKD in the germline V gene. V lost 8 bases, J lost 6 bases, and 19 bases lay in between. DNA for the CDR3: TGTGCCATCGCTTCCACGGAAGGAGGTGCTGAAGCTTTCCTT. It translates to CAIASTEGGAEAFL.

There are many counts of this clonotype. The V and J genes are TRBV30 and TRBJ1-1; D uncertain. The germline gives CDR1 GTSNPN, CDR2 SVGIG (reference sequence). Trimming stripped 0 bases from V and 7 bases from J, with 12 bases between. This CDR3 is built from 13 residues. CDR3 in amino acids: CAWSVLEAGEAFF. The CDR3, as DNA: TGTGCCTGGAGTGTACTAGAGGCGGGTGAAGCTTTCTTT.

The V call is TRBV6-1, the J call TRBJ1-3; D is unresolved. The V end was cut by 6 bases, the J end by 4 bases, with 10 bases between. CDR3 length: 13 residues. Germline V gene lookup returns CDR1 MNHNS and CDR2 SASEGT. The CDR3 nucleotides read TGTGCCAGCAGCCTCGGGAAGGGAAACACCATATATTTT. This sequence encodes CASSLGKGNTIYF.

In this sample, this clonotype turned up many times. V and J are TRBV2 and TRBJ2-1; D gene uncertain. Germline V gene data show CDR1 as SNHLY and CDR2 as FYNNEI. V was cut by 7 bases and J by 8 bases, with 15 bases left in between. There are 13 residues in the CDR3. DNA for the CDR3: TGTGCCAGCATCGGTGCCAGCGTTCATGAGCAGTTCTTC. Translating it yields CASIGASVHEQFF.

The CDR3 region has the DNA TGTGCCAGCAGCTTGTGGTTAGATACGCAGTATTTT. It codes for CASSLWLDTQYF. This sequence joins TRBV5-6 and TRBJ2-3, with D uncertain. The V end lost 1 base, the J end lost 5 bases, and 5 bases lay between the germline ends. This CDR3 has 12 residues. Germline CDR1 is SGHDT and CDR2 is YYEEEE.

The V call is TRBV5-1, the J call TRBJ2-3; possible D gene TRBD1, 6 bases. CDR1 is SGHRS, CDR2 YFSETQ, per germline. Trimming shortened V by 4 bases and J by 1 base, and 10 bases separated the two germline ends. The CDR3 is 14 amino acids. The CDR3 loop reads CASSGAGGTDTQYF. CDR3 DNA: TGCGCCAGCAGCGGAGCAGGGGGCACAGATACGCAGTATTTT.

The chain recombines TRBV10-2 with TRBJ2-1, with 8 positions matching TRBD2. The CDR3 runs to 15 residues. Trimming removed 7 bases from V and 8 bases from J; junction bases left unmatched: 13. Per the germline V gene, CDR1 is WSHSY and CDR2 is SAAADI. CDR3 protein: CASTTGGRVGDEQFF. The CDR3 nucleotides are TGCGCCAGCACTACGGGAGGGAGAGTCGGCGATGAGCAGTTCTTC.